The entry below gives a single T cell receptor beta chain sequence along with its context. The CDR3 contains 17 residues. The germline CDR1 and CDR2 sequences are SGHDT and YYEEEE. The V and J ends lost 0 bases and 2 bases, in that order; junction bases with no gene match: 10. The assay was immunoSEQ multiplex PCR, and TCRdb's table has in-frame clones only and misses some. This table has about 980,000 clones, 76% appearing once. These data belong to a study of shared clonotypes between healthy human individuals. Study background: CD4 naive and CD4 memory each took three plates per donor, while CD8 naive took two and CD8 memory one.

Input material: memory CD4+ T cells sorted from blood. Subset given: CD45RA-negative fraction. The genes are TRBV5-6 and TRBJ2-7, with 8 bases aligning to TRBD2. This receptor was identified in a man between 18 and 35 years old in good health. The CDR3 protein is CASSLVVLAGGTYEQYF. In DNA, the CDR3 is TGTGCCAGCAGCTTGGTTGTGCTGGCGGGAGGTACCTACGAGCAGTACTTC.